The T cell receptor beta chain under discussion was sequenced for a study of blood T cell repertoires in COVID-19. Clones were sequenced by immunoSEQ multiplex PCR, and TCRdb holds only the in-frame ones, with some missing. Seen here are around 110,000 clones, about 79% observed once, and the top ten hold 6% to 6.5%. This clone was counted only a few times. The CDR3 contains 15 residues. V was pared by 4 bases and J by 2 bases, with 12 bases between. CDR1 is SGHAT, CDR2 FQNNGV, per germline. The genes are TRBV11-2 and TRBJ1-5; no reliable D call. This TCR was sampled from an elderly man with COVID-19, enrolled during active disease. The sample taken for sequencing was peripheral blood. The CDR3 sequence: CASSSSGMRNQPQHF. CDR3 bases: TGTGCCAGCAGCTCCTCGGGGATGCGCAATCAGCCCCAGCATTTT.